This passage covers 12 T cell receptor beta chains from one sample sequenced in a study of CXCR3-negative and CXCR3-positive naive CD8 T cells. Study-level findings and limits: CXCR3-negative naive cells had less hydrophobic TRB CDR3s than did CXCR3-positive naive cells.

Their specific antigens are unknown. The authors prepared UMI-labeled TRB cDNA libraries by 5' RACE. One entry per CDR3 protein, without DNA, is what TCRdb gives after re-calling the 5' RACE reads. The sample includes about 120,000 distinct CDR3 sequences. The sequenced sample consisted of naive CXCR3+ CD8+ T cells from blood. Subset here: CD45RO-CCR7+CD27+CD95- naive CD8+ T cells expressing CXCR3 (TNR3+). These receptors all stem from a human donor in good health. Some clones in this sample may be carry-over from other donors' samples.

The J gene is TRBJ2-7, the V gene TRBV29-1; TCRdb's D gene call, TRBD2, goes unchecked for lack of DNA. Germline CDR1 reads SQVTM; CDR2 reads ANQGSEA. CDR3 length: 13 amino acids. The CDR3 loop is CSVRDSGTYEQYF.

This CDR3 is CASSLDSTDTQYF. This chain uses TRBV4-3 with TRBJ2-3. Germline values: CDR1 LGHNA, CDR2 YSLEER. The CDR3 spans 13 residues.

The rearrangement uses TRBV3-1 and TRBJ2-1. Germline CDR1 reads LGHDT; CDR2 reads YNNKEL (reference sequence). The CDR3 has 18 residues. The CDR3 loop reads CASSHEVGLLSSYNEQFF.

This chain connects TRBV15 to TRBJ2-2. The CDR3 is 16 residues long. Germline V gene sequence: CDR1 LNHNV, CDR2 YYDKDF (reference sequence). CDR3: CATRGWFVGTTGELFF. Looking up the rest from reference TRBV15 and TRBJ2-2 gives the full variable domain: DAMVIQNPRYQVTQFGKPVTLSCSQTLNHNVMYWYQQKSSQAPKLLFHYYDKDFNNEADTPDNFQSRRPNTSFCFLDIRSPGLGDTAMYLCATRGWFVGTTGELFFGEGSRLTVL.

The chain employs TRBV24-1 and TRBJ2-1; the D gene TCRdb calls, TRBD1, cannot be checked with no DNA. In germline, CDR1 is KGHDR, CDR2 SFDVKD. CDR3 size: 17 residues. CDR3 residues: CATSDWPGQGKYNEQFF.

The chain joins TRBV28 to TRBJ2-7; there is no DNA to check the TCRdb D call of TRBD2. CDR1 is MDHEN and CDR2 is SYDVKM in the germline V gene. The CDR3 totals 14 residues. The CDR3 loop is CASSSNSGTYEQYF.

V usage is TRBV5-1 and J usage is TRBJ2-1; TCRdb selects TRBD1, and the lack of DNA leaves this call unchecked. CDR3 length equals 12 residues. From germline, CDR1 is SGHRS and CDR2 YFSETQ. This CDR3 reads CASSFDRDEQFF. Full variable domain (missing parts from reference TRBV5-1 and TRBJ2-1): KAGVTQTPRYLIKTRGQQVTLSCSPISGHRSVSWYQQTPGQGLQFLFEYFSETQRNKGNFPGRFSGRQFSNSRSEMNVSTLELGDSALYLCASSFDRDEQFFGPGTRLTVL.

The chain couples TRBV3-1 to TRBJ2-1. This CDR3 spans 16 amino acids. Germline V lookup: CDR1 LGHDT, CDR2 YNNKEL (reference sequence). This CDR3 reads CASSQVATSAYNEQFF.

This chain connects TRBV20-1 to TRBJ2-7. Germline V gene sequence: CDR1 DFQATT, CDR2 SNEGSKA (reference sequence). This CDR3 comprises 12 residues. CDR3 amino acids: CSARRADYEQYF.

This chain joins TRBV7-9 and TRBJ2-4; TCRdb's D call of TRBD2 is untestable without DNA. The length of the CDR3 is 16 residues. Germline V gene data show CDR1 as SEHNR and CDR2 as FQNEAQ (reference sequence). CDR3 loop: CASSRGLAGGKNIQYF.

The rearrangement uses TRBV24-1 and TRBJ1-5; TCRdb's D gene call, TRBD1, goes unchecked for lack of DNA. The CDR3 contains 17 residues. CDR1 is KGHDR and CDR2 is SFDVKD in the germline V gene. CDR3 sequence reads: CATSDPLDSDSNQPQHF.

V is TRBV7-7 and J is TRBJ2-1; TCRdb's D call, TRBD1, is unchecked because there is no DNA. Germline V gene sequence: CDR1 SSHAT, CDR2 FNYEAQ (reference sequence). The CDR3 runs 13 residues. The CDR3 spells CASGPGTGSEQFF.